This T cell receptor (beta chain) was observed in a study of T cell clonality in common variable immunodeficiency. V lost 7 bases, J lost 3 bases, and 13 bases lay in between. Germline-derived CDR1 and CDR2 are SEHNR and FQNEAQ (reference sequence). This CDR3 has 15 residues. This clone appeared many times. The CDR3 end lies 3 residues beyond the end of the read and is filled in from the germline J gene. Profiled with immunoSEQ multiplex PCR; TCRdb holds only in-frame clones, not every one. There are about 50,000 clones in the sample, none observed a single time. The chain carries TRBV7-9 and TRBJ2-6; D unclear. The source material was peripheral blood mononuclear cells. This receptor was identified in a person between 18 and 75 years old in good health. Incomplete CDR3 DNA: TGTGCCAGCACCCCACCGGGTAGTGGGGCCAACGTC. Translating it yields CASTPPGSGANV. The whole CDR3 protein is CASTPPGSGANVLTF.